This T cell receptor (beta chain) was recorded in a study of Ad26.COV2.S vaccination and SARS-CoV-2 variants (TCRdb year 2021). The study in broad terms: Vaccine-arm donors came from COV1001, a multicentre, randomized, double-blind, placebo-controlled phase I-IIa trial of Ad26.COV2.S in healthy adults. Blinding of investigators to trial group allocation was maintained during experiments and outcome assessment. Trial participants were randomized into five groups of five, in which low-dose or high-dose Ad26.COV2.S was given once or twice, or placebo was given on both occasions. Ad26.COV2.S was given intramuscularly at 5x10^10 or 1x10^11 viral particles, as a single shot or as two shots 56 days apart. Sequencing of the TCRbeta repertoire served to evaluate the specificity and breadth of SARS-CoV-2-reactive T cell receptors following Ad26.COV2.S vaccination. A total of 32 samples were included in the TCR-sequenced set, comprising roughly 19 Ad26.COV2.S vaccine recipients, 5 placebo recipients and 8 SARS-CoV-2 convalescent individuals. Findings and caveats that apply to the study as a whole: Substantial breadth of spike-specific CD8+ and CD4+ T cell responses was reported after vaccination. Comparable non-spike TCR breadth was observed between vaccine and placebo recipients, consistent with only spike being contained in the vaccine. It was noted by the authors that total T cell responses may have been underestimated by the TCR breadth and depth analyses. Higher spike-specific TCR breadth was observed in Ad26.COV2.S recipients than in placebo recipients (P = 0.0014). The study lacked the statistical power to compare responses across vaccine doses or regimens.

Deletion took 1 base off V and 11 bases off J, with a span of 11 bases between the germline ends. The CDR3 has 13 amino acids, counting the end cysteine and phenylalanine. Only CDR3 DNA is held: 39 bases, read in frame from base 1. According to the germline V gene, CDR1 reads LGHNA and CDR2 reads YSLEER. The treatment or condition label corresponds to: roughly 18 received Ad26.COV2.S at low or high dose, single or two shots; about 5 received placebo; per-sample allocation not given. For vaccine and placebo recipients, repertoires were sequenced using samples collected on day 63 after the first injection. Cohort 1b enrolled some 25 adults aged 18-55 years at a single site in Boston, USA, between 29 July and 7 August 2020. As a vaccine, Ad26.COV2.S was a replication-incompetent adenovirus type 26 vector that expressed a prefusion-stabilized SARS-CoV-2 spike protein derived from the original Wuhan strain.

The immunoSEQ Assay was used to sequence TCRbeta CDR3 regions. After extraction, genomic DNA underwent amplification by bias-controlled multiplex PCR, followed by high-throughput sequencing. Regarding the original processing steps: To quantify the absolute abundance of every unique TCRbeta CDR3 region, sequences were collapsed and filtered. Usable DNA was measured by amplifying reference genes present in all nucleated cells, and TCRbeta template counts were normalized to that usable DNA to estimate T cell fraction. Repertoire TCRs were annotated as SARS-CoV-2-specific by exact matching of V gene, CDR3 amino acid sequence and J gene to a known reactive TCR set. The reference SARS-CoV-2 TCR set was derived from MIRA and filtered for enrichment in COVID-19-positive ImmuneCODE repertoires, a step that removed public or cross-reactive TCRs. Drawing on the MIRA antigens, annotated TCRs were analysed further at the level of specific ORF or position within ORF. Breadth was defined as the number of annotated unique rearrangements divided by the total number of unique productive rearrangements, and depth was defined as the summed frequency of the annotated unique rearrangements. Two-sided Wilcoxon rank-sum tests were applied when comparing TCR breadth between groups. The clones in this table, taken by TCRdb from immuneACCESS, are in-frame only. Not every clone is retained; where verified, under half of the shortfall comes from an unresolved V gene, and the cause of the rest is unknown. That table is the source of V, J and clone size, and D and trimming were worked out from the DNA. Recorded for this sample are hundreds of thousands of clones; roughly 89% of them occurred a single time. The ten most abundant clones make up over 2.5% of the sample.

This clone was picked up one time. No antigen is known for it. No clone much larger than this one lies a single base away; base qualities are absent. Recombination linked TRBV4-3 to TRBJ1-4, with no D gene named confidently. The TCR sequence derives from a person aged 18-65 years who received the Ad26.COV2.S COVID-19 vaccine or a placebo. The sample here was peripheral blood, taken in a trial of Ad26.COV2.S vaccine versus placebo. The CDR3 has the sequence CASSQAGSAKLFF. In nucleotides, the sequence is TGCGCCAGCAGCCAAGCGGGGTCGGCCAAACTGTTTTTT.